This T cell receptor (beta chain) was sequenced in a study of chemoradiotherapy in HPV16-positive cancers. Whole-study context: Candidate HPV-specific T-cell clones and common TCR motifs came from functional assays in two HPV16-positive patients.

Samples were taken several times over chemoradiotherapy. Sequencing was performed with immunoSEQ multiplex PCR; in TCRdb, only in-frame clones are kept and a portion is missing. This sample carries 9,500 to 15,000 clones, about 88% of them seen once, and the ten largest clones take more than 5.5%. V was pared by 1 base and J by 0 bases, with 12 bases between. CDR3 length equals 16 residues. CDR1 and CDR2 from the germline V gene are SGHVS and FQNEAQ. Note on this clone: Its antigen is unidentified.

Broader study findings: Candidate HPV-specific clones and E7-related TCR motifs grew in tumor during treatment.

Source: blood, taken from a patient who underwent chemoradiotherapy. The TCR sequence derives from a human donor with HPV-associated anogenital cancer. The chain is built from TRBV7-8 and TRBJ1-1; weak D call: TRBD1 (5 bases). The CDR3 nucleotides are TGTGCCAGCAGCTTAGTTGGAGGGGTGATGAACACTGAAGCTTTCTTT. Translation: CASSLVGGVMNTEAFF.